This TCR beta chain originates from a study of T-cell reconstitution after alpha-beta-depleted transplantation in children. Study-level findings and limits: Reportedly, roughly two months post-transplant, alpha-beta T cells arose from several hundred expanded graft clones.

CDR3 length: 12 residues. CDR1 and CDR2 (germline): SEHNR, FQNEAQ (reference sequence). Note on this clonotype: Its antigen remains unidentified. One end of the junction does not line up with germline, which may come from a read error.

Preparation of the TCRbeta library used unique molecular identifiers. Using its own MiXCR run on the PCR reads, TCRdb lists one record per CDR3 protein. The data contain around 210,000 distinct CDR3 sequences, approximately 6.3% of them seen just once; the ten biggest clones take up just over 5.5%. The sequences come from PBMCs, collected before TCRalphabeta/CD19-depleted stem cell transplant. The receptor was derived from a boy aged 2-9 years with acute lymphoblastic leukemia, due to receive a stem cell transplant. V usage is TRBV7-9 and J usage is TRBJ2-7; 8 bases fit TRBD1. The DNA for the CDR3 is TGTGCCAGCAGCTTAGCCCAGGACAGGGCTCACTTC. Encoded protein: CASSLAQDRAHF.